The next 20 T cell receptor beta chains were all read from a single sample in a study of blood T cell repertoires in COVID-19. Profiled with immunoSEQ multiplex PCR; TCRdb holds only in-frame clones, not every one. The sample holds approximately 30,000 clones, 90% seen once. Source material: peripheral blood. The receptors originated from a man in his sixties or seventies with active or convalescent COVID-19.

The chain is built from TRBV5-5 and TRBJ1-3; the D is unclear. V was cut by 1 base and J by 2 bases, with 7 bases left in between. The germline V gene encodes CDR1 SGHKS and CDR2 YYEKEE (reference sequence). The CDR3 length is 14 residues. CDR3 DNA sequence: TGTGCCAGCAGCTTGCCCGGGGCTGGAAACACCATATATTTT. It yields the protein CASSLPGAGNTIYF.

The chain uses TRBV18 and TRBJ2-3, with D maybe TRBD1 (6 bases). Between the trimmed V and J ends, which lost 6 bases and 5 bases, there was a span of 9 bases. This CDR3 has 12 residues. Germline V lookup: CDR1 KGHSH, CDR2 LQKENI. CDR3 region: CASSEGGDTQYF. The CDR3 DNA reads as TGTGCCAGCTCGGAAGGGGGAGATACGCAGTATTTT.

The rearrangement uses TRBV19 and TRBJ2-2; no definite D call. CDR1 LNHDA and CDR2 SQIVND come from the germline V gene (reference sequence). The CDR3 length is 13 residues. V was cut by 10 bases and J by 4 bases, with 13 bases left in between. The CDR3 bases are TGTGCCACCAGAAGGCCAGGCACCGGGGAGCTGTTTTTT. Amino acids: CATRRPGTGELFF.

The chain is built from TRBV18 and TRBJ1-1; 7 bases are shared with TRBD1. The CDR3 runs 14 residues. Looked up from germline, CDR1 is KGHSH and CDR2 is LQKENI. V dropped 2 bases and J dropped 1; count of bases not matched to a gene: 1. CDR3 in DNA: TGTGCCAGCTCACCAAACAGGGGGAACACTGAAGCTTTCTTT. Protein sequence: CASSPNRGNTEAFF.

The CDR3 loop reads CASSSLSNYGYTF. As DNA, the CDR3 is TGTGCCAGCAGCTCCCTTTCTAACTATGGCTACACCTTC. The gene calls are TRBV5-6 and TRBJ1-2, with D unclear. The CDR3 has 13 amino acids. The V gene's germline CDR1 is SGHDT and CDR2 YYEEEE. V shed 3 bases and J shed 0 bases, with 6 bases lying between them.

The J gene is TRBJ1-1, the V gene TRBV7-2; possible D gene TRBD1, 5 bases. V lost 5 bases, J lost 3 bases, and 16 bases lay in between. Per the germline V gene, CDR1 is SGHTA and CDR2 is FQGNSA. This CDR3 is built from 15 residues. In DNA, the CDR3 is TGTGCCAGCAGCCCGAACCGGGGGATCGACACTGAAGCTTTCTTT. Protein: CASSPNRGIDTEAFF.

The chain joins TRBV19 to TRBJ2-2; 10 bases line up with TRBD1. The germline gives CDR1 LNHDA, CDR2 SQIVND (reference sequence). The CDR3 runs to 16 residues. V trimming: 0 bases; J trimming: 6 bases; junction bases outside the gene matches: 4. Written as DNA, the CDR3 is TGTGCCAGTAGTATAGAGGTGGGGACAGGGGCCGGGGAGCTGTTTTTT. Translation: CASSIEVGTGAGELFF.

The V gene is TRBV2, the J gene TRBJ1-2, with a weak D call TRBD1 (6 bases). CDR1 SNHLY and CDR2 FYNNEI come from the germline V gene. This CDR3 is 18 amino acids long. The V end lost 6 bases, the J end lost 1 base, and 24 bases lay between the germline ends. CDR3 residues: CASSRTWAGAENNYGYTF. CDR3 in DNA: TGTGCCAGCAGCCGAACATGGGCAGGGGCCGAAAATAACTATGGCTACACCTTC.

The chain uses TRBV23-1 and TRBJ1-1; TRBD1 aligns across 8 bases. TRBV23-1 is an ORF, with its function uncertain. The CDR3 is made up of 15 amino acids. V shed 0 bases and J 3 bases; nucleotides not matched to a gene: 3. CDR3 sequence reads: CASSQSQGADTEAFF. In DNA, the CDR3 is TGCGCCAGCAGTCAATCGCAGGGGGCGGACACTGAAGCTTTCTTT.

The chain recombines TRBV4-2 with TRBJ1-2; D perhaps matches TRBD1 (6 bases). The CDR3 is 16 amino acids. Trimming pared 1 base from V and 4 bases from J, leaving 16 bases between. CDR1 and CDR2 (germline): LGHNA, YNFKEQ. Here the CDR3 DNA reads TGTGCCAGCAGCCAAGGGCCAGGGGCCGATATCTATGGCTACACCTTC. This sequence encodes CASSQGPGADIYGYTF.

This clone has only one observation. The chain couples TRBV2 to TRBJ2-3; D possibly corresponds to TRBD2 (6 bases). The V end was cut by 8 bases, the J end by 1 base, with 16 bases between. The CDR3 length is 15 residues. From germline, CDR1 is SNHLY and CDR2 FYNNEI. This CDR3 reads CASLENSGRTDTQYF. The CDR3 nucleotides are TGTGCCAGCTTAGAGAATAGCGGCCGCACAGATACGCAGTATTTT.

CDR3 amino acids: CARSDKDSNQPQHF. CDR3 sequence (DNA): TGTGCCAGATCGGACAAAGATAGCAATCAGCCCCAGCATTTT. The V and J genes are TRBV5-3 and TRBJ1-5, with a weak D call TRBD1 (5 bases). TRBV5-3 is labeled an ORF, and its function is uncertain. The length of the CDR3 is 14 residues. V lost 7 bases to trimming and J lost 0 bases, with 11 bases between them.

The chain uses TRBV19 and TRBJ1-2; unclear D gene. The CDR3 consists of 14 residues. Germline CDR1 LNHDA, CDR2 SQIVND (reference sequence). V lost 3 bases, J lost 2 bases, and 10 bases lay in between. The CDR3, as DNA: TGTGCCAGTAGTATCGGACTGGCGAACTATGGCTACACCTTC. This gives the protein CASSIGLANYGYTF.

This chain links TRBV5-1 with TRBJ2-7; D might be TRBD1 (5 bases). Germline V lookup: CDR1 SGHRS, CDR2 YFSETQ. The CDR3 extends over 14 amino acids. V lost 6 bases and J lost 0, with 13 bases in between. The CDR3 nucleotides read TGCGCCAGCACCTCGACAGCGAGCTCCTACGAGCAGTACTTC. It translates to CASTSTASSYEQYF.

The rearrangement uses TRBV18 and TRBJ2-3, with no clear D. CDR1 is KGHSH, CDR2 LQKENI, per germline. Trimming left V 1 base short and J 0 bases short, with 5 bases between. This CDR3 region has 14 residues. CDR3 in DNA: TGTGCCAGCTCACCACGAGGTAGCACAGATACGCAGTATTTT. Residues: CASSPRGSTDTQYF.

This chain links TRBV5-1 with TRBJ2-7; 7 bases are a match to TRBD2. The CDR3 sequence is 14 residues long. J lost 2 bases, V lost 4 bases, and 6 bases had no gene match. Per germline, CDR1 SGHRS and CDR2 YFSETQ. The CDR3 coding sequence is TGCGCCAGCAGCCCAGACGGACTAGCCTACGAGCAGTACTTC. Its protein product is CASSPDGLAYEQYF.

CDR3 nucleotide sequence: TGTGCCAGCACGGGGTACAACTATAATTCACCCCTCCACTTT. This encodes CASTGYNYNSPLHF. V gene TRBV2 combines with J gene TRBJ1-6; D is undetermined. V was clipped by 7 bases and J by 3 bases, with 10 bases between them. The germline V gene has CDR1 SNHLY and CDR2 FYNNEI. This CDR3 contains 14 residues.

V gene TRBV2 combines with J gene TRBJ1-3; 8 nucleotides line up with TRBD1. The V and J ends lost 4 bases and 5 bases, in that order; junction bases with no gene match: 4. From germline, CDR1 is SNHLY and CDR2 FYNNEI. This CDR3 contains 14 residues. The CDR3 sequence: CASSVTGGRNTIYF. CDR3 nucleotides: TGTGCCAGCAGTGTTACAGGGGGTAGAAACACCATATATTTT. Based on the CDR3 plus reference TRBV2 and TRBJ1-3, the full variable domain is EPEVTQTPSHQVTQMGQEVILRCVPISNHLYFYWYRQILGQKVEFLVSFYNNEISEKSEIFDDQFSVERPDGSNFTLKIRSTKLEDSAMYFCASSVTGGRNTIYFGEGSWLTVV.

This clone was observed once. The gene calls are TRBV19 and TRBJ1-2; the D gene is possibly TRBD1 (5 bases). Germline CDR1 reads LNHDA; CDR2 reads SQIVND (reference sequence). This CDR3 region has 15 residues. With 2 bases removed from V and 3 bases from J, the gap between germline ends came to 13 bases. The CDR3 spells CASSIRTPADYGYTF. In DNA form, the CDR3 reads TGTGCCAGTAGTATAAGGACACCCGCCGACTATGGCTACACCTTC.

CDR3 nucleotides: TGTGCCACCAGTGATCCTGGAGTGGGCTCCTACAATGAGCAGTTCTTC. Amino acids: CATSDPGVGSYNEQFF. The chain employs TRBV24-1 and TRBJ2-1; D gene unclear. This CDR3 region has 16 residues. V was trimmed by 3 bases and J by 0 bases, leaving 11 bases between them. Germline assignment: CDR1 KGHDR and CDR2 SFDVKD.